The 21 T cell receptor beta chains presented below share a single source sample, sequenced in a study of control samples from healthy donors and cancer patients (dated by TCRdb to 2020 to 2021). Library preparation was by the immunoSEQ multiplex PCR assay. The table was pulled from immuneACCESS by TCRdb, which kept in-frame rearrangements only. Such tables lose some clones; where checked, under half of the loss comes from unresolved V genes, and the rest has no known cause. This sample holds tens of thousands of clones; around nine tenths were observed only once. 0.7% to 0.85% of the sample is held by the ten biggest clonotypes. What was sequenced was PBMCs. These receptors came from a man in his thirties or forties with colorectal cancer.

This sequence joins TRBV2 and TRBJ1-2, with 8 bases fitting TRBD1. The ends lost 2 bases at V and 6 bases at J; junction bases unmatched: 11. The germline V gene encodes CDR1 SNHLY and CDR2 FYNNEI. The CDR3 extends over 16 amino acids. CDR3 DNA: TGTGCCAGCAGTGAACCAGTGGCAGGGGGCGCGGATGGCTACACCTTC. It translates to CASSEPVAGGADGYTF.

The gene calls are TRBV3-1 (or the pseudogene TRBV3-2) and TRBJ2-7; no clear D gene. V was cut by 1 base and J by 6 bases, with 10 bases left in between. Germline V gene sequence: CDR1 LGHDT, CDR2 YNNKEL (reference sequence). This CDR3 is built from 13 residues. The CDR3 DNA is TGTGCCAGCAGCCAAGGTTCTGGGTCCGAGCAGTACTTC. The encoded protein is CASSQGSGSEQYF.

The chain employs TRBV19 and TRBJ1-5; D unclear. Germline V gene lookup returns CDR1 LNHDA and CDR2 SQIVND (reference sequence). The CDR3 runs to 14 residues. The ends were cut back, 5 bases at V and 1 base at J, with 9 bases in the middle. The DNA for the CDR3 is TGTGCCAGTAGTGCGTCGGGGAGCAATCAGCCCCAGCATTTT. Protein product: CASSASGSNQPQHF.

The chain carries TRBV12-3 or TRBV12-4 and TRBJ1-1, with D tentatively TRBD1 (5 bases). CDR3 length: 13 residues. The V and J ends lost 7 bases and 4 bases respectively, with 13 bases between them. DNA for the CDR3: TGTGCCAGCACCGTCCAAGGGGTCACTGAAGCTTTCTTT. Its translation is CASTVQGVTEAFF.

This chain connects TRBV6-5 to TRBJ1-2; 11 nucleotides line up with TRBD1. The CDR3 sequence is 13 residues long. Trimming took 11 bases from V and 4 from J; bases not matched to a gene: 6. Germline-derived CDR1 and CDR2 are MNHEY and SVGAGI. The CDR3 bases are TGTGCCGGCGGGACAGGGGGTGGCTATGGCTACACCTTC. Protein sequence: CAGGTGGGYGYTF.

This chain uses TRBV14 with TRBJ1-1; D is unresolved. The length of the CDR3 is 15 residues. V dropped 2 bases and J dropped 1 base, with 11 bases sitting between them. Germline V lookup: CDR1 SGHDN, CDR2 FVKESK. The CDR3 spells CASSQKSSPNTEAFF. In DNA, the CDR3 is TGTGCCAGCAGCCAAAAATCCAGCCCGAACACTGAAGCTTTCTTT.

V and J are TRBV2 and TRBJ2-5; perhaps TRBD2 as D (5 bases). Trimming took off 4 bases at V and 4 bases at J, with 16 bases between the two ends. Germline loops: CDR1 SNHLY, CDR2 FYNNEI. The CDR3 sequence is 15 residues long. The CDR3, as DNA: TGTGCCAGCAGTGCCGCGGGTGTGGGAAGAGAGACCCAGTACTTC. It codes for CASSAAGVGRETQYF.

This rearrangement joins TRBV25-1 to TRBJ2-3, with TRBD1 identical over 7 bases. Germline V gene lookup returns CDR1 MGHDK and CDR2 SYGVNS. The CDR3 runs 15 residues. Germline trimming cut 3 bases from V and 0 bases from J; bases unmatched to any gene: 3. The CDR3 nucleotides are TGTGCCAGCAGTGAGGGACAGATAAGCACAGATACGCAGTATTTT. Translated: CASSEGQISTDTQYF.

The chain couples TRBV27 to TRBJ2-2; unclear D gene. Trimming stripped 0 bases from V and 6 bases from J, with 2 bases between. The germline V gene encodes CDR1 MNHEY and CDR2 SMNVEV (reference sequence). The CDR3 totals 12 residues. CDR3 in amino acids: CASSLSAGELFF. In nucleotides, the CDR3 is TGTGCCAGCAGTTTATCCGCCGGGGAGCTGTTTTTT.

CDR3 sequence: CATSRGDWEVAFF. Written as DNA, the CDR3 is TGTGCCACCAGCAGAGGGGATTGGGAAGTAGCTTTCTTT. The V call is TRBV15, the J call TRBJ1-1; no firm D call. Germline lookup yields CDR1 LNHNV and CDR2 YYDKDF (reference sequence). This CDR3 is 13 amino acids long. Deletions cut 1 base from V and 10 bases from J, with 13 bases between.

The V gene is TRBV11-2, the J gene TRBJ1-2; 9 nucleotides line up with TRBD1. This CDR3 has 17 amino acids. The junction had 10 bases not matched to a gene; V was cut back by 2 bases and J by 3 bases. CDR1 and CDR2 from the germline V gene are SGHAT and FQNNGV. The CDR3 DNA sequence: TGTGCCAGCAGCTTACTGTCCGGGACAGGGCCCGACTATGGCTACACCTTC. Its translation: CASSLLSGTGPDYGYTF.

The chain uses TRBV29-1 and TRBJ2-2, with 14 positions matching TRBD2. Germline lookup yields CDR1 SQVTM and CDR2 ANQGSEA. The CDR3 contains 17 residues. V lost 3 bases and J lost 7; bases outside the gene matches: 10. CDR3 protein: CSVDSLTSGGAVGELFF. The CDR3 region has the DNA TGCAGCGTTGATTCCCTGACTAGCGGGGGGGCGGTCGGGGAGCTGTTTTTT.

This chain uses TRBV5-4 with TRBJ1-2, with 9 bases that match TRBD1. The CDR3 contains 16 residues. J gave up 8 bases and V 5 bases, and 16 bases lay outside the gene matches. Germline V CDR1 and CDR2: SGHNT, YYREEE (reference sequence). The CDR3 bases are TGTGCCAGCAGTGGGACAGGGACCCGGGGAGTAGGCGGCTACACCTTC. Translated, it gives CASSGTGTRGVGGYTF.

The chain combines TRBV19 with TRBJ1-2; D not resolved. This CDR3 is built from 16 residues. V lost 3 bases, J lost 4 bases, and 18 bases lay in between. Germline V gives CDR1 LNHDA, CDR2 SQIVND (reference sequence). CDR3 loop: CASSIGLTQGSYGYTF. CDR3 nucleotides: TGTGCCAGTAGTATCGGTCTAACCCAAGGGAGCTATGGCTACACCTTC.

The genes are TRBV4-1 and TRBJ1-1; D perhaps matches TRBD1 (5 bases). The germline CDR1 and CDR2 sequences are MGHRA and YSYEKL. Deletions cut 2 bases from V and 3 bases from J, with 7 bases between. The CDR3 runs 13 residues. As DNA, the CDR3 is TGCGCCAGCAGCCAACTGACAGACACTGAAGCTTTCTTT. Encoded protein: CASSQLTDTEAFF.

The genes are TRBV7-2 and TRBJ2-2; D remains ambiguous. Germline CDR1 is SGHTA and CDR2 is FQGNSA. The CDR3 loop spans 12 amino acids. V lost 5 bases and J lost 3, with 4 bases in between. CDR3 coding DNA: TGTGCCAGCAGCACAGACACCGGGGAGCTGTTTTTT. It yields the protein CASSTDTGELFF.

The chain is built from TRBV6-5 and TRBJ2-7, with D perhaps TRBD1 (6 bases). The length of the CDR3 is 16 residues. The V end lost 2 bases, the J end lost 3 bases, and 17 bases lay between the germline ends. The V gene's germline CDR1 is MNHEY and CDR2 SVGAGI. CDR3 in amino acids: CASSYRDRPSIYEQYF. The CDR3 DNA reads as TGTGCCAGCAGTTACCGAGACAGGCCCAGCATCTACGAGCAGTACTTC.

This clone was counted between two and nine times. J is TRBJ1-2 and V is TRBV5-6; the D gene is possibly TRBD1 (5 bases). This CDR3 has 14 amino acids. Germline values: CDR1 SGHDT, CDR2 YYEEEE. V shed 4 bases and J shed 8 bases, with 18 bases lying between them. The CDR3 sequence: CASSRDSGWEGYTF. CDR3 nucleotide sequence: TGTGCCAGCAGCCGCGATTCAGGGTGGGAGGGCTACACCTTC.

This chain links TRBV5-4 with TRBJ1-2; a weak D match, TRBD1 (6 bases). This CDR3 is built from 13 residues. Trimming stripped 2 bases from V and 4 bases from J, with 9 bases between. CDR1 is SGHNT, CDR2 YYREEE, per germline (reference sequence). CDR3 in DNA: TGTGCCAGCAGCTTCGCAGGGGCCTATGGCTACACCTTC. It encodes CASSFAGAYGYTF.

The chain carries TRBV10-3 and TRBJ2-7; D possibly corresponds to TRBD2 (6 bases). The CDR3 contains 14 residues. V was shortened by 0 bases and J by 0 bases, with 6 bases between the two germline ends. Per germline, CDR1 ENHRY and CDR2 SYGVKD. This CDR3 reads CAISESGGSYEQYV. For the CDR3, the DNA is TGTGCCATCAGTGAGTCCGGGGGCTCCTACGAGCAGTACGTC.

This CDR3 reads CASSDDFRGTEAFF. DNA of the CDR3: TGCGCCAGCAGTGATGACTTCAGGGGCACTGAAGCTTTCTTT. The rearrangement uses TRBV10-1 and TRBJ1-1, with a tentative D call TRBD1 (6 bases). The CDR3 runs to 14 residues. The germline CDR1 and CDR2 sequences are WNHNN and SYGVQD (reference sequence). V was cut by 3 bases and J by 4 bases, with 12 bases left in between.